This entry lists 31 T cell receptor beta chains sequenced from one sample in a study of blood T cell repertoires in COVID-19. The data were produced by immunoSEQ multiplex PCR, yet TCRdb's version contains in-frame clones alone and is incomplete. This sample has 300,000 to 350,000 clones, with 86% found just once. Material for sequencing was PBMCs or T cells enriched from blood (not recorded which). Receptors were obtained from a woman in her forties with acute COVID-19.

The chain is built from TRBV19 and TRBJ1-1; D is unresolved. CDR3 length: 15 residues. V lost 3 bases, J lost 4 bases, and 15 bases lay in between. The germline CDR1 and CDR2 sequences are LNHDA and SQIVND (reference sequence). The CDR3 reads CASSIAASGGTEAFF. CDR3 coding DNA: TGTGCCAGTAGTATCGCAGCGTCGGGAGGCACTGAAGCTTTCTTT.

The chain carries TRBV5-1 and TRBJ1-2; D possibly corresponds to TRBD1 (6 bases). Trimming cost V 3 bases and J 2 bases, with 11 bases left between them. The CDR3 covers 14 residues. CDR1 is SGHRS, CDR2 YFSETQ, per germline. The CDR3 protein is CASSSQGWNYGYTF. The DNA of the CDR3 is TGCGCCAGCAGCTCCCAGGGGTGGAACTATGGCTACACCTTC.

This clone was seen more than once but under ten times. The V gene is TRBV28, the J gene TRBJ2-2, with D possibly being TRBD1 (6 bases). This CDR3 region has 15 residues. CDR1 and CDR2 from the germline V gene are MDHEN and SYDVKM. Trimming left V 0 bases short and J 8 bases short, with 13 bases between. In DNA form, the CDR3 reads TGTGCCAGCAGTTTATGGGCAGGGGCTGCTGGGGAGCTGTTTTTT. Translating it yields CASSLWAGAAGELFF.

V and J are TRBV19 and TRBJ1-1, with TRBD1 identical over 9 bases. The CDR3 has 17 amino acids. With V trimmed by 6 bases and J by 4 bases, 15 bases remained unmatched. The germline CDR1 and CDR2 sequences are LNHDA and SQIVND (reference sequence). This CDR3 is CASRAWGQGVIGTEAFF. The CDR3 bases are TGTGCCAGTAGGGCGTGGGGACAGGGAGTAATTGGCACTGAAGCTTTCTTT.

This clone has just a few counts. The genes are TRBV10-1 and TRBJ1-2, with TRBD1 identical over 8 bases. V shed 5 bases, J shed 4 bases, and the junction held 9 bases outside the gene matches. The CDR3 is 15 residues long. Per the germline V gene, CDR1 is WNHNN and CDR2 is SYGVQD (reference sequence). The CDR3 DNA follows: TGCGCCAGCAGTCCGCGACAGGGGCCTAGCTATGGCTACACCTTC. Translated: CASSPRQGPSYGYTF.

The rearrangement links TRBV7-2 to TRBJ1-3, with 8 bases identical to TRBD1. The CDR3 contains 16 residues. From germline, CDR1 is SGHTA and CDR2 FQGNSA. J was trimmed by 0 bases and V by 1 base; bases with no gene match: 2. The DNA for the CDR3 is TGTGCCAGCAGCTTAGGAGGGACAGGCTCTGGAAACACCATATATTTT. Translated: CASSLGGTGSGNTIYF.

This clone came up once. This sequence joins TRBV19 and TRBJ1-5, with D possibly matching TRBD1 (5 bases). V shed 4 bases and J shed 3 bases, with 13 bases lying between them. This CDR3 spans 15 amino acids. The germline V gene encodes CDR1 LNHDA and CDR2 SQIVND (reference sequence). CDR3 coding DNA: TGTGCCAGTAGTAAACGGGGGGACTCCAATCAGCCCCAGCATTTT. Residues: CASSKRGDSNQPQHF.

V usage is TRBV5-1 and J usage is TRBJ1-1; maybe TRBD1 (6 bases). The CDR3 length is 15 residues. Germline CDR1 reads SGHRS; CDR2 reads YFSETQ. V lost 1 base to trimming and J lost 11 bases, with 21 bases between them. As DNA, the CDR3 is TGCGCCAGCAGCTTGAGGGTTAGGGGGGGCGATCCCGCTTTCTTT. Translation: CASSLRVRGGDPAFF.

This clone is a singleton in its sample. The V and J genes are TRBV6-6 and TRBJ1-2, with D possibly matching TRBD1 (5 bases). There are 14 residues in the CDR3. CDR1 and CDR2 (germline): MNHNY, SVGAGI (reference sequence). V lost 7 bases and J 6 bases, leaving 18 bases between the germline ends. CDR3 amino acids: CASTGGTGENGYTF. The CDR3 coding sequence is TGTGCCAGCACGGGGGGTACAGGTGAAAATGGCTACACCTTC.

As DNA, the CDR3 is TGTGCCAGCTCACCGGGACTAGCGGGACTAGCTCCAGATACGCAGTATTTT. Protein sequence: CASSPGLAGLAPDTQYF. The rearrangement joins TRBV18 to TRBJ2-3; 13 nucleotides agree with TRBD2. V was pared by 3 bases and J by 4 bases, with 7 bases of the junction left unmatched. This CDR3 spans 17 amino acids. CDR1 and CDR2 (germline): KGHSH, LQKENI.

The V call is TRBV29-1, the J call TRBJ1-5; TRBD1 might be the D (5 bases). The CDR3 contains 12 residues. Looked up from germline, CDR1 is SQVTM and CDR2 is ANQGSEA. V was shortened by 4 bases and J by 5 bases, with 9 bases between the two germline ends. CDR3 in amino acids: CSVAGLDQPQHF. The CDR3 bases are TGCAGCGTTGCAGGGCTGGATCAGCCCCAGCATTTT.

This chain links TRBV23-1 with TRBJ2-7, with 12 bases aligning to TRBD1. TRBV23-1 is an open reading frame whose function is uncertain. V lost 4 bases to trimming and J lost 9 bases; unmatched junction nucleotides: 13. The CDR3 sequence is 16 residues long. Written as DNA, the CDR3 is TGCGCCAGCAGTCCCCATCCGGGACAGGGGGCCAAGGGGCAGTACTTC. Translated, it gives CASSPHPGQGAKGQYF.

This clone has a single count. CDR3 bases: TGCGCCAGCAGTCAACCCCCCCCTGAGGGGATGATAGCGGGATACGACACCGGGGAGCTGTTTTTT. Translated: CASSQPPPEGMIAGYDTGELFF. The rearrangement joins TRBV23-1 to TRBJ2-2; 8 bases agree with TRBD2. TRBV23-1 has ORF status, its function being uncertain. This CDR3 is built from 22 residues. V lost 2 bases and J lost 3; bases outside the gene matches: 23.

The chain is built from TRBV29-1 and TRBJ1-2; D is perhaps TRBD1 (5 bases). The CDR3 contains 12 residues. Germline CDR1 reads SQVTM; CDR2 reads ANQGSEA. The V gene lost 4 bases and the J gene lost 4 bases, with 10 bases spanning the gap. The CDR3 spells CSVAGNSYGYTF. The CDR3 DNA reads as TGCAGCGTTGCAGGGAATAGCTATGGCTACACCTTC.

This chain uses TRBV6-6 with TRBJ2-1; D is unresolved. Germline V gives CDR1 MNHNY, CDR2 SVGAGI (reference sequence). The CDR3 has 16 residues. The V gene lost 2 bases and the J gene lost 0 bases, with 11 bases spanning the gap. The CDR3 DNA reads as TGTGCCAGCAGTTACCCCGCTTCTAGCTCCTACAATGAGCAGTTCTTC. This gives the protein CASSYPASSSYNEQFF.

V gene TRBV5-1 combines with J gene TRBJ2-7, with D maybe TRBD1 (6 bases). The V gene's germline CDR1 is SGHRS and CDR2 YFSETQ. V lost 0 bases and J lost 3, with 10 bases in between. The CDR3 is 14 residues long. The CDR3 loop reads CASSLDLGHYEQYF. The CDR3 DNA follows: TGCGCCAGCAGCTTGGATCTGGGACACTACGAGCAGTACTTC. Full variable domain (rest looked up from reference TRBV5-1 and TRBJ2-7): KAGVTQTPRYLIKTRGQQVTLSCSPISGHRSVSWYQQTPGQGLQFLFEYFSETQRNKGNFPGRFSGRQFSNSRSEMNVSTLELGDSALYLCASSLDLGHYEQYFGPGTRLTVT.

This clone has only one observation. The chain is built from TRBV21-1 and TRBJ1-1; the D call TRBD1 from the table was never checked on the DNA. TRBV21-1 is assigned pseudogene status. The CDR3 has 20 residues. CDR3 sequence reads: CASSKHPRDNNPYLNTEAFF. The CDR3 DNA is TGTGCCAGCAGCAAGCACCCCCGGGACAACAACCCCTACCTAAACACTGAAGCTTTCTTT.

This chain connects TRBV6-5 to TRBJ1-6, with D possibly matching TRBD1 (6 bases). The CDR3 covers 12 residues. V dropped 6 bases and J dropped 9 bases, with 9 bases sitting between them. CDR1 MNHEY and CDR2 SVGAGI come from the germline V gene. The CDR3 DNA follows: TGTGCCAGCAGCCCAGGGGTTTCACCCCTCCACTTT. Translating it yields CASSPGVSPLHF.

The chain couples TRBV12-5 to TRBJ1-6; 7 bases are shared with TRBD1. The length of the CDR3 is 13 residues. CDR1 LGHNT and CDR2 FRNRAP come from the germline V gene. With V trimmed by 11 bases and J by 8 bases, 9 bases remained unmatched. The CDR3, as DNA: TGTGCTTCCTCGACAGGGACACATTCACCCCTCCACTTT. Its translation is CASSTGTHSPLHF.

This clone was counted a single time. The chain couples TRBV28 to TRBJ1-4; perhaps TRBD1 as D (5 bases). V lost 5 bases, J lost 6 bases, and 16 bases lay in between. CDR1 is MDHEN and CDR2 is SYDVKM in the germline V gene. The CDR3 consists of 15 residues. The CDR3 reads CASSGGGGRDEKLFF. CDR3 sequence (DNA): TGTGCCAGCAGTGGGGGGGGAGGGAGAGATGAAAAACTGTTTTTT.

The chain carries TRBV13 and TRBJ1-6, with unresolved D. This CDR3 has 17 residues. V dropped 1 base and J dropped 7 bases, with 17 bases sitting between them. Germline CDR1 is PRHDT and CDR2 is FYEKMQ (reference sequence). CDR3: CASSLAPADFGNSPLHF. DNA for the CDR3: TGTGCCAGCAGCTTAGCCCCAGCAGATTTCGGGAATTCACCCCTCCACTTT.

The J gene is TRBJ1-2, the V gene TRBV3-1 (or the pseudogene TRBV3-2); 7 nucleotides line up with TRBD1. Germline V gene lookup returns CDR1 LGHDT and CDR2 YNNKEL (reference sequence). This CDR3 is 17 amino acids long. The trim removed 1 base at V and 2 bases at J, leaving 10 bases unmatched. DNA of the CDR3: TGTGCCAGCAGCCAAGTCACCTTCGGCAGGGGGAACTATGGCTACACCTTC. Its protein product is CASSQVTFGRGNYGYTF.

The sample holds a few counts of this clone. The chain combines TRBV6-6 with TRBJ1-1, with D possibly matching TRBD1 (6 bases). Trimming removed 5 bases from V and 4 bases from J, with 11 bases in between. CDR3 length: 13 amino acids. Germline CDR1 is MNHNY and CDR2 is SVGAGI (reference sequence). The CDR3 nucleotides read TGTGCCAGCAGTATTACAGGGAGCACTGAAGCTTTCTTT. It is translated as CASSITGSTEAFF.

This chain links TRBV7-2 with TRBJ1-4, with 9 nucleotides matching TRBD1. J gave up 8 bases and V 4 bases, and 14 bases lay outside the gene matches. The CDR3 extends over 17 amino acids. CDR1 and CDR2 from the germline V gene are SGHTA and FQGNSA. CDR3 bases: TGTGCCAGCAGCTCCCCGGGACAGGGACTGTGGGAGGAAAAACTGTTTTTT. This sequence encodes CASSSPGQGLWEEKLFF.

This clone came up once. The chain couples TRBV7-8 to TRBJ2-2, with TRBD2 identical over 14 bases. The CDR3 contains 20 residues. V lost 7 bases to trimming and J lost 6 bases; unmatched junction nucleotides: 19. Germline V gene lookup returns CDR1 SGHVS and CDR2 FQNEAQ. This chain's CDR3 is CASNPKGTSGSVRRAGELFF. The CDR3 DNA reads TGTGCCAGCAACCCAAAAGGGACTAGCGGGAGTGTAAGGCGGGCCGGGGAGCTGTTTTTT.

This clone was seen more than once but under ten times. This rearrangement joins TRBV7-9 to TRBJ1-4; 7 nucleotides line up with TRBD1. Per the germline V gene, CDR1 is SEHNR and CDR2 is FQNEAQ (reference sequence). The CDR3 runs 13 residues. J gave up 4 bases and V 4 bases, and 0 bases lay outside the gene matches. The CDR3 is CASSYRGNEKLFF. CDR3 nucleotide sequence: TGTGCCAGCAGCTACAGGGGTAATGAAAAACTGTTTTTT.

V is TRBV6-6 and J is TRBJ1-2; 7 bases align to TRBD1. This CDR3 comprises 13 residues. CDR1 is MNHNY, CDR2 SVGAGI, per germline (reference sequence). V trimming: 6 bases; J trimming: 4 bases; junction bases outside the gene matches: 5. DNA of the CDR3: TGTGCCAGCAGCCGACAGGGCAGCTATGGCTACACCTTC. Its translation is CASSRQGSYGYTF.

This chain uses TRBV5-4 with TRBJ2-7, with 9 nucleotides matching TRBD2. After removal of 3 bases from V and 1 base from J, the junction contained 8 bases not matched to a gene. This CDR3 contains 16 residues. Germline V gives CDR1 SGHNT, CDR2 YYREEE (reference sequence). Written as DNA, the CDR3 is TGTGCCAGCAGCTCAAAAACTAGCGGGCGATCCTACGAGCAGTACTTC. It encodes CASSSKTSGRSYEQYF.

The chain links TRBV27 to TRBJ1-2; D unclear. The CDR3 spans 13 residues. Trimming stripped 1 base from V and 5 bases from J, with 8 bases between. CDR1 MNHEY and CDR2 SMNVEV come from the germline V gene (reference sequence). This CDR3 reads CASSLWPVYGYTF. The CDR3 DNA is TGTGCCAGCAGTTTATGGCCAGTTTATGGCTACACCTTC.

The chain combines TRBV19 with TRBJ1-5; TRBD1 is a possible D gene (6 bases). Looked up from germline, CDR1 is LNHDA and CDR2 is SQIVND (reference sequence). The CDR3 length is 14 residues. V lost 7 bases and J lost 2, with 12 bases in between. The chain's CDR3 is CASKQGLGNQPQHF. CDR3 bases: TGTGCCAGTAAGCAGGGGCTCGGCAATCAGCCCCAGCATTTT.

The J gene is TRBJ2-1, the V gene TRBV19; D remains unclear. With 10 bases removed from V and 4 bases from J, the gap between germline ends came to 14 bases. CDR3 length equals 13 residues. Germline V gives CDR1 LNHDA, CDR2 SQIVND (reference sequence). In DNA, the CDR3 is TGTGCCACCACAGATTCGACATACAATGAGCAGTTCTTC. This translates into CATTDSTYNEQFF.